This passage covers 11 T cell receptor beta chains from one sample sequenced in a study of blood T cell repertoires in COVID-19. Profiling relied on immunoSEQ multiplex PCR, and the TCRdb table lists in-frame clones only, not all of them. The sample records 300,000 to 350,000 clones, roughly 87% being singletons. Material: peripheral blood. These receptors were collected from a young man with active or convalescent COVID-19.

The rearrangement uses TRBV28 and TRBJ1-5; TRBD1 matches 10 bases. Germline CDR1 reads MDHEN; CDR2 reads SYDVKM. V lost 7 bases, J lost 7 bases, and 13 bases stayed unmatched. CDR3 length: 16 amino acids. The DNA of the CDR3 is TGTGCCAGCATCGGAAACCGGGACAGGGGCATCCAGCCCCAGCATTTT. Its translation: CASIGNRDRGIQPQHF.

The chain has TRBV4-1 and TRBJ1-2, with TRBD1 matching 8 bases. This CDR3 region has 15 residues. V shed 1 base and J 5 bases; nucleotides not matched to a gene: 6. CDR1 is MGHRA and CDR2 is YSYEKL in the germline V gene. The DNA for the CDR3 is TGCGCCAGCAGCCAAGCCGGACAGGGACTGTATGGCTACACCTTC. Its translation: CASSQAGQGLYGYTF.

In this sample, this clone turned up a few times. The gene calls are TRBV2 and TRBJ1-2; tentatively, D is TRBD1 (6 bases). Germline loops: CDR1 SNHLY, CDR2 FYNNEI. The CDR3 sequence is 14 residues long. V was pared by 5 bases and J by 8 bases, with 18 bases between. CDR3 in DNA: TGTGCCAGCAGTCCAGGGGCAGACTATGGAGGCTACACCTTC. It yields the protein CASSPGADYGGYTF.

The chain employs TRBV3-1 (or the pseudogene TRBV3-2) and TRBJ2-4; TRBD1 matches at 7 bases. The CDR3 runs to 23 residues. The J segment lost 1 base and the V segment lost 10 bases, leaving 34 bases of the junction unmatched. Germline values: CDR1 LGHDT, CDR2 YNNKEL (reference sequence). The CDR3 DNA reads as TGTGCCACGGTCCGAACCACCCTAAAGGGGGCAGCCATACCAACAGTCGCCAAAAACATTCAGTACTTC. This gives the protein CATVRTTLKGAAIPTVAKNIQYF.

The chain employs TRBV6-2 or TRBV6-3 and TRBJ2-6; 7 positions agree with TRBD1. Trimming cost V 4 bases and J 4 bases; bases outside gene matches: 4. The CDR3 length is 15 residues. CDR1 and CDR2 (germline): MNHEY, SVGEGT. The CDR3 sequence is CASSSGQTGANVLTF. Written as DNA, the CDR3 is TGTGCCAGCAGTTCGGGACAGACCGGGGCCAACGTCCTGACTTTC.

Written as DNA, the CDR3 is TGTGCCAGCAGTCTTCTAGCGGGAAATGTCAATGAGCAGTTCTTC. Its protein is CASSLLAGNVNEQFF. The rearrangement links TRBV27 to TRBJ2-1; the match to TRBD2 covers 9 bases. The junction had 8 bases not matched to a gene; V was cut back by 5 bases and J by 6 bases. Germline CDR1 and CDR2: MNHEY and SMNVEV (reference sequence). CDR3 size: 15 residues.

This clone was seen only once. V gene TRBV5-1 combines with J gene TRBJ2-7; TRBD2 matches 10 bases. Trimming cost V 2 bases and J 3 bases; bases outside gene matches: 17. Germline loops: CDR1 SGHRS, CDR2 YFSETQ. The CDR3 is made up of 19 amino acids. The CDR3 spells CASSFGGLTSGKVIYEQYF. The CDR3 region has the DNA TGCGCCAGCAGCTTCGGGGGCCTTACTAGCGGGAAAGTTATCTACGAGCAGTACTTC. The full variable domain, its missing parts supplied by reference TRBV5-1 and TRBJ2-7, is KAGVTQTPRYLIKTRGQQVTLSCSPISGHRSVSWYQQTPGQGLQFLFEYFSETQRNKGNFPGRFSGRQFSNSRSEMNVSTLELGDSALYLCASSFGGLTSGKVIYEQYFGPGTRLTVT.

The V and J genes are TRBV14 and TRBJ2-4, with 7 bases matching TRBD1. CDR1 and CDR2 from the germline V gene are SGHDN and FVKESK. The CDR3 loop spans 22 amino acids. After removal of 7 bases from V and 0 bases from J, the junction contained 27 bases not matched to a gene. CDR3 protein: CASIDRALSRGGTRLAKNIQYF. The DNA of the CDR3 is TGTGCCAGCATAGACAGGGCATTATCCCGGGGTGGAACCCGGTTAGCCAAAAACATTCAGTACTTC.

This chain joins TRBV7-9 and TRBJ2-2, with D maybe TRBD2 (6 bases). Trimming took off 0 bases at V and 5 bases at J, with 13 bases between the two ends. CDR3 length: 16 amino acids. The germline V gene has CDR1 SEHNR and CDR2 FQNEAQ (reference sequence). The CDR3 loop is CASSLAGGDGTGELFF. CDR3 in DNA: TGTGCCAGCAGCTTAGCGGGAGGTGATGGGACCGGGGAGCTGTTTTTT.

This chain links TRBV11-2 with TRBJ2-3; perhaps TRBD2 as D (5 bases). The CDR3 is 14 amino acids. Between the trimmed V and J ends, which lost 5 bases and 4 bases, there was a span of 13 bases. CDR1 is SGHAT, CDR2 FQNNGV, per germline. CDR3 sequence: CASSRAVGPDTQYF. The CDR3 DNA sequence: TGTGCCAGCAGCCGAGCGGTGGGTCCAGATACGCAGTATTTT.

The chain joins TRBV5-1 to TRBJ1-2; D might be TRBD1 (5 bases). Germline lookup yields CDR1 SGHRS and CDR2 YFSETQ. The CDR3 contains 13 residues. Deletions cut 0 bases from V and 8 bases from J, with 11 bases between. CDR3 DNA sequence: TGCGCCAGCAGCTTGGGGTCAGGGTACGGCTACACCTTC. It yields the protein CASSLGSGYGYTF.